This passage covers 23 T cell receptor beta chains from one sample sequenced in a study of neurological immune-mediated disorders. TCRdb reprocessed the 5' RACE reads via MiXCR and lists one record per CDR3 protein. Of about 46,000 distinct CDR3 sequences in the sample, 3% were seen once. The sequenced sample was PBMCs. Receptors were obtained from a woman aged 50 to 60 with multiple sclerosis.

This clonotype was observed at least ten times. The chain is built from TRBV12-3 or TRBV12-4 and TRBJ2-1, with D possibly TRBD2 on 5 matching bases. V was shortened by 9 bases and J by 12 bases, with 21 bases between the two germline ends. This CDR3 contains 13 residues. CDR3 DNA: TGTGCCAGACTCGTCGGGATCGATCTCGCGCAGTTCTTC. It encodes CARLVGIDLAQFF.

In the case of this clonotype: Mismatch with germline at one junction end may stem from a read error. This chain connects TRBV10-3 to TRBJ1-3, with D hard to call. CDR3 length: 14 residues. Germline-derived CDR1 and CDR2 are ENHRY and SYGVKD. The CDR3 protein is CAISHTDSGKTIYF. CDR3 DNA: TGTGCCATCAGCCATACAGACTCTGGAAAAACCATATATTTT.

This clonotype appeared many times. The gene calls are TRBV5-1 and TRBJ2-5; D remains ambiguous. The germline gives CDR1 SGHRS, CDR2 YFSETQ. V lost 4 bases to trimming and J lost 5 bases, with 12 bases between them. The CDR3 length is 13 residues. In nucleotides, the CDR3 is TGCGCCAGCAGCGACCCGGGCAAGGAGACCCAGTACTTC. Translated: CASSDPGKETQYF.

This clonotype was picked up many times. This chain uses TRBV12-3 or TRBV12-4 with TRBJ1-5; a possible D gene is TRBD1 (5 bases). The CDR3 loop spans 12 amino acids. Trimming pared 2 bases from V and 6 bases from J, leaving 5 bases between. In DNA, the CDR3 is TGTGCCAGCAGTTTACAGGGTCAGCCCCAGCATTTT. As protein: CASSLQGQPQHF.

This clonotype occurred many times. CDR3 protein: CASSATGGTGELFF. In DNA form, the CDR3 reads TGCGCCAGCAGCGCGACAGGGGGAACCGGGGAGCTGTTTTTT. The gene calls are TRBV10-1 and TRBJ2-2, with 9 positions matching TRBD1. This CDR3 has 14 amino acids. Per the germline V gene, CDR1 is WNHNN and CDR2 is SYGVQD (reference sequence). V was clipped by 6 bases and J by 5 bases; unmatched bases: 4.

This clonotype was observed at least ten times. J is TRBJ2-1 and V is TRBV20-1; TRBD2 aligns across 7 bases. CDR1 and CDR2 (germline): DFQATT, SNEGSKA (reference sequence). Trimming cost V 5 bases and J 7 bases; bases outside gene matches: 11. There are 14 residues in the CDR3. Here the CDR3 DNA reads TGCAGTGCTGAGGCGGGAGTCGAGGGTAATGAGCAGTTCTTC. Translated, it gives CSAEAGVEGNEQFF.

This clonotype was counted many times. The chain uses TRBV28 and TRBJ2-7; no clear D. The V gene's germline CDR1 is MDHEN and CDR2 SYDVKM. This CDR3 is 14 amino acids long. V was shortened by 4 bases and J by 2 bases, with 12 bases between the two germline ends. The CDR3 here is CASSSTDPPYEQYF. The CDR3 DNA is TGTGCCAGCAGTTCCACCGACCCACCCTACGAGCAGTACTTC. The variable domain in full, completed from reference TRBV28 and TRBJ2-7, reads DVKVTQSSRYLVKRTGEKVFLECVQDMDHENMFWYRQDPGLGLRLIYFSYDVKMKEKGDIPEGYSVSREKKERFSLILESASTNQTSMYLCASSSTDPPYEQYFGPGTRLTVT.

In this sample, this clonotype is medium-sized. The genes are TRBV5-1 and TRBJ2-7; no clear D. Between the trimmed V and J ends, which lost 4 bases and 0 bases, there was a span of 14 bases. Germline V gene lookup returns CDR1 SGHRS and CDR2 YFSETQ. The CDR3 contains 15 residues. This chain's CDR3 is CASSHDTASSYEQYV. The CDR3 bases are TGCGCCAGCAGCCACGACACCGCGAGCTCCTACGAGCAGTACGTC.

This clonotype has ten or more counts. The V gene is TRBV5-6, the J gene TRBJ2-7, with D uncertain. The V gene lost 2 bases and the J gene lost 6 bases, with 9 bases spanning the gap. The germline gives CDR1 SGHDT, CDR2 YYEEEE. This CDR3 is 12 amino acids long. CDR3: CASSFSRVEQYF. The CDR3 nucleotides are TGTGCCAGCAGCTTTTCAAGGGTCGAGCAGTACTTC.

This clonotype was recorded at least ten times. The gene calls are TRBV4-2 and TRBJ2-1; 8 nucleotides align to TRBD2. CDR3 length: 16 residues. Germline CDR1 is LGHNA and CDR2 is YNFKEQ. The V and J ends lost 2 bases and 4 bases, in that order; junction bases with no gene match: 7. CDR3 region: CASSQQLAAPYNEQFF. Written as DNA, the CDR3 is TGTGCCAGCAGCCAACAACTAGCGGCGCCTTACAATGAGCAGTTCTTC.

There are many counts of this clonotype. The CDR3 DNA follows: TGCGCCAGCAGCGAGCAACCAACTAATGAAAAACTGTTTTTT. Translation: CASSEQPTNEKLFF. This rearrangement joins TRBV5-1 to TRBJ1-4, with unresolved D. This CDR3 has 14 amino acids. The germline CDR1 and CDR2 sequences are SGHRS and YFSETQ. Trimming took 4 bases from V and 0 from J, leaving 7 bases between them.

Ten or more counts support this clonotype. The V and J genes are TRBV5-1 and TRBJ2-2, with no clear D. Trimming pared 4 bases from V and 7 bases from J, leaving 14 bases between. Germline CDR1 SGHRS, CDR2 YFSETQ. There are 14 residues in the CDR3. In nucleotides, the CDR3 is TGCGCCAGCAGCATTGACTCGTTTCTCGGGGAGCTGTTTTTT. Amino acid sequence: CASSIDSFLGELFF. The full variable domain, in which reference TRBV5-1 and TRBJ2-2 provide the parts outside the CDR3, is KAGVTQTPRYLIKTRGQQVTLSCSPISGHRSVSWYQQTPGQGLQFLFEYFSETQRNKGNFPGRFSGRQFSNSRSEMNVSTLELGDSALYLCASSIDSFLGELFFGEGSRLTVL.

This clonotype was detected many times. The rearrangement links TRBV20-1 to TRBJ2-7, with D possibly called TRBD1 or TRBD2 (5 bases each). CDR3 length: 13 residues. CDR1 is DFQATT, CDR2 SNEGSKA, per germline (reference sequence). V shed 3 bases and J shed 4 bases, with 13 bases lying between them. The DNA for the CDR3 is TGCAGTGCTAGGGGGACCCGGGGTTACGAGCAGTACTTC. Translation gives CSARGTRGYEQYF.

At least ten counts were recorded for this clonotype. The rearrangement joins TRBV7-2 to TRBJ2-3; D not certain. V lost 3 bases to trimming and J lost 3 bases, with 10 bases between them. From germline, CDR1 is SGHTA and CDR2 FQGNSA. The CDR3 loop spans 14 amino acids. For the CDR3, the DNA is TGTGCCAGCAGCTTTGGGTATGGGACAGATACGCAGTATTTT. Translation gives CASSFGYGTDTQYF. The full variable domain, completed using reference TRBV7-2 and TRBJ2-3, is GAGVSQSPSNKVTEKGKDVELRCDPISGHTALYWYRQSLGQGLEFLIYFQGNSAPDKSGLPSDRFSAERTGGSVSTLTIQRTQQEDSAVYLCASSFGYGTDTQYFGPGTRLTVL.

The sample holds many counts of this clonotype. The genes are TRBV20-1 and TRBJ2-7; TRBD1 might be the D (5 bases). The germline gives CDR1 DFQATT, CDR2 SNEGSKA (reference sequence). The germline V and J ends were trimmed by 0 bases and 0 bases, with 12 bases remaining between them. This CDR3 is built from 15 residues. CDR3 bases: TGCAGTGCTAGAGATCACCAGGGAAGCTCCTACGAGCAGTACTTC. Translated: CSARDHQGSSYEQYF.

This clonotype was seen many times. The chain joins TRBV5-1 to TRBJ1-2; 7 bases are shared with TRBD1. Germline V gene data show CDR1 as SGHRS and CDR2 as YFSETQ. The CDR3 has 16 residues. The V gene end was trimmed by 0 bases and the J gene end by 2 bases; junction bases not matched to a gene: 7. The CDR3 protein is CASSLAQGETNYGYTF. CDR3 bases: TGCGCCAGCAGCTTGGCTCAGGGGGAGACGAACTATGGCTACACCTTC. Together with reference TRBV5-1 and TRBJ1-2, the CDR3 gives the full variable domain: KAGVTQTPRYLIKTRGQQVTLSCSPISGHRSVSWYQQTPGQGLQFLFEYFSETQRNKGNFPGRFSGRQFSNSRSEMNVSTLELGDSALYLCASSLAQGETNYGYTFGSGTRLTVV.

This clonotype was counted ten times or more. This chain joins TRBV18 and TRBJ2-1, with 11 bases that match TRBD2. V was pared by 2 bases and J by 6 bases, with 3 bases of the junction left unmatched. The length of the CDR3 is 15 residues. Germline CDR1 is KGHSH and CDR2 is LQKENI. This chain's CDR3 is CASSPRLAGINEQFF. The CDR3 DNA reads as TGTGCCAGCTCACCAAGACTAGCGGGAATCAATGAGCAGTTCTTC. Supplemented by reference TRBV18 and TRBJ2-1, the full variable domain reads NAGVMQNPRHLVRRRGQEARLRCSPMKGHSHVYWYRQLPEEGLKFMVYLQKENIIDESGMPKERFSAEFPKEGPSILRIQQVVRGDSAAYFCASSPRLAGINEQFFGPGTRLTVL.

This clonotype was detected many times. The rearrangement joins TRBV20-1 to TRBJ2-7, with D possibly being TRBD1 (6 bases). V was pared by 6 bases and J by 3 bases, with 15 bases between. This CDR3 has 13 residues. From germline, CDR1 is DFQATT and CDR2 SNEGSKA (reference sequence). CDR3 nucleotides: TGCAGTGCCCCTGGGGGACAACTCTACGAGCAGTACTTC. It codes for CSAPGGQLYEQYF.

This clonotype was detected only a few times. Being one base from a much bigger clone, this may be a read error. The chain links TRBV20-1 to TRBJ2-1; D gene uncertain. This CDR3 comprises 10 residues. V gave up 3 bases and J gave up 7 bases, with 4 bases separating them. Germline V gives CDR1 DFQATT, CDR2 SNEGSKA (reference sequence). The CDR3 sequence: CSARVNEQFF. CDR3 DNA: TGCAGTGCTAGGGTGAATGAGCAGTTCTTC.

This clonotype was counted at least ten times. The chain couples TRBV6-1 to TRBJ1-2; D unresolved. V was pared by 7 bases and J by 7 bases, with 10 bases between. The CDR3 is made up of 11 amino acids. Germline V gene lookup returns CDR1 MNHNS and CDR2 SASEGT. The CDR3 nucleotides are TGTGCCAGCACCCAAGGATTTGGCTACACCTTC. It encodes CASTQGFGYTF.

This clonotype was recorded at least ten times. The rearrangement links TRBV5-1 to TRBJ2-6; D could derive from TRBD1 or TRBD2 (5 bases each). The CDR3 runs 18 residues. V gave up 3 bases and J gave up 0 bases, with 16 bases separating them. Germline assignment: CDR1 SGHRS and CDR2 YFSETQ. Here the CDR3 reads CASSWDRLGNSGANVLTF. For the CDR3, the DNA is TGCGCCAGCAGCTGGGACCGATTGGGAAACTCTGGGGCCAACGTCCTGACTTTC. Based on the CDR3 plus reference TRBV5-1 and TRBJ2-6, the full variable domain is KAGVTQTPRYLIKTRGQQVTLSCSPISGHRSVSWYQQTPGQGLQFLFEYFSETQRNKGNFPGRFSGRQFSNSRSEMNVSTLELGDSALYLCASSWDRLGNSGANVLTFGAGSRLTVL.

This clonotype was detected ten times or more. This chain joins TRBV29-1 and TRBJ2-5, with D hard to call. CDR1 and CDR2 (germline): SQVTM, ANQGSEA. The V and J ends lost 1 base and 0 bases respectively, with 6 bases between them. The CDR3 has 13 amino acids. In DNA, the CDR3 is TGCAGCGTTGAAGGCGGCTACCAAGAGACCCAGTACTTC. It specifies CSVEGGYQETQYF.

This clonotype was counted ten times or more. The CDR3 bases are TGCAGTGCTAGAGAGGGCGGCTCCTCCTACGAGCAGTACTTC. Translated, it gives CSAREGGSSYEQYF. The rearrangement links TRBV20-1 to TRBJ2-7; D ambiguous. Trimming took off 0 bases at V and 0 bases at J, with 9 bases between the two ends. CDR1 and CDR2 from the germline V gene are DFQATT and SNEGSKA (reference sequence). CDR3 length: 14 residues.